What follows are 25 T cell receptor beta chains derived from one specimen sequenced in a study of graft-versus-host responses after intestinal transplantation. Method: immunoSEQ multiplex PCR; TCRdb's copy keeps in-frame clones and lacks some. This sample yields about 85,000 clones, of which 82% are seen a single time; approximately 0.78% belongs to the top ten. What these receptors recognize is not known. Source: unstimulated CD4+ T cells sorted from spleen or lymph node cells, taken before intestinal transplant. All receptors come from a human donor who received an intestinal transplant.

J is TRBJ2-1 and V is TRBV27, with TRBD2 as a possible D gene (6 bases). CDR3 length: 16 amino acids. Trimming took off 3 bases at V and 5 bases at J, with 17 bases between the two ends. In germline, CDR1 is MNHEY, CDR2 SMNVEV (reference sequence). The CDR3 DNA sequence: TGTGCCAGCAGTTTTCGTTCGGGACTTGTCCACAATGAGCAGTTCTTC. Translated: CASSFRSGLVHNEQFF.

The genes are TRBV30 and TRBJ1-2; the D is unclear. The CDR3 consists of 13 residues. V lost 0 bases, J lost 4 bases, and 9 bases lay in between. The V gene's germline CDR1 is GTSNPN and CDR2 SVGIG (reference sequence). CDR3 DNA sequence: TGTGCCTGGAGTGTAAGACTGGCCTATGGCTACACCTTC. Translation: CAWSVRLAYGYTF.

The V gene is TRBV18, the J gene TRBJ2-5, with 12 nucleotides matching TRBD2. The closer fit of TRBJ2-7 to the DNA end suggests the J call may be wrong. Germline CDR1 reads KGHSH; CDR2 reads LQKENI. This CDR3 has 15 residues. CDR3 in amino acids: CASSPGLAGHYEQYF. The CDR3 DNA sequence: TGTGCCAGCTCACCCGGACTAGCGGGGCACTACGAGCAGTACTTC.

This clone was detected a few times. The genes are TRBV30 and TRBJ1-6; no firm D call. The CDR3 has 13 residues. V was shortened by 4 bases and J by 8 bases, with 12 bases between the two germline ends. CDR1 GTSNPN and CDR2 SVGIG come from the germline V gene (reference sequence). CDR3 DNA sequence: TGTGCCTGGAAAAGCGTTTTGGATTCACCCCTCCACTTT. Translated, it gives CAWKSVLDSPLHF. Full variable domain (missing parts from reference TRBV30 and TRBJ1-6): SQTIHQWPATLVQPVGSPLSLECTVEGTSNPNLYWYRQAAGRGLQLLFYSVGIGQISSEVPQNLSASRPQDRQFILSSKKLLLSDSGFYLCAWKSVLDSPLHFGNGTRLTVT.

The chain combines TRBV18 with TRBJ2-1; D gene ambiguous. V lost 5 bases to trimming and J lost 3 bases, with 8 bases between them. This CDR3 region has 13 residues. Germline values: CDR1 KGHSH, CDR2 LQKENI. The CDR3 DNA follows: TGTGCCAGCTCAGGCGGCAACTACAATGAGCAGTTCTTC. Translation: CASSGGNYNEQFF.

The chain uses TRBV9 and TRBJ2-7; 9 bases match TRBD2. The CDR3 is 14 amino acids. V lost 4 bases, J lost 6 bases, and 8 bases stayed unmatched. Germline CDR1 reads SGDLS; CDR2 reads YYNGEE. The CDR3 protein is CASSPVAGVGEQYF. The CDR3 nucleotides read TGTGCCAGCAGCCCAGTAGCGGGAGTGGGCGAGCAGTACTTC.

This clone was picked up one time. The chain carries TRBV28 and TRBJ1-1; a weak D match, TRBD1 (5 bases). CDR3 length: 17 residues. V was cut by 8 bases and J by 3 bases, with 25 bases left in between. From germline, CDR1 is MDHEN and CDR2 SYDVKM. The CDR3 nucleotides read TGTGCCAGCCATCCTCTTGGAGGGGTGGGTAAGCACACTGAAGCTTTCTTT. This translates into CASHPLGGVGKHTEAFF.

This clone was counted a few times. The DNA for the CDR3 is TGTGCCAGCAGTTACTCAGGCCAGGGCTTAAGCGAGCAGTACTTC. Translation gives CASSYSGQGLSEQYF. The chain joins TRBV6-5 to TRBJ2-7; possible D gene TRBD1, 5 bases. Germline lookup yields CDR1 MNHEY and CDR2 SVGAGI. The CDR3 is made up of 15 amino acids. V lost 0 bases, J lost 6 bases, and 15 bases lay in between.

This rearrangement joins TRBV14 to TRBJ2-5; the D is unclear. CDR1 is SGHDN, CDR2 FVKESK, per germline. The CDR3 has 13 amino acids. The germline V and J ends were trimmed by 0 bases and 10 bases, with 12 bases remaining between them. DNA for the CDR3: TGTGCCAGCAGCCAAGATGCGGAACAAAGCCAGTACTTC. Translated, it gives CASSQDAEQSQYF.

V is TRBV15 and J is TRBJ2-5; 12 bases line up with TRBD2. The CDR3 sequence is 16 residues long. Looked up from germline, CDR1 is LNHNV and CDR2 is YYDKDF (reference sequence). Trimming took 5 bases from V and 3 from J; bases not matched to a gene: 7. CDR3 DNA: TGTGCCACCAGCGGAGGACTAGCGGGGTTGGAAGAGACCCAGTACTTC. Residues: CATSGGLAGLEETQYF.

This clone was seen a single time. The chain combines TRBV6-6 with TRBJ2-1, with TRBD2 identical over 8 bases. CDR1 and CDR2 (germline): MNHNY, SVGAGI (reference sequence). The CDR3 is 16 residues long. The J segment lost 8 bases and the V segment lost 5 bases, leaving 14 bases of the junction unmatched. CDR3: CASSAGSGGTLDEQFF. CDR3 DNA sequence: TGTGCCAGCAGTGCCGGGAGCGGGGGTACGCTAGATGAGCAGTTCTTC.

This clone was seen a handful of times. This chain connects TRBV6-1 to TRBJ1-2; TRBD1 matches 10 bases. CDR1 and CDR2 from the germline V gene are MNHNS and SASEGT. The CDR3 extends over 16 amino acids. The J segment lost 1 base and the V segment lost 0 bases, leaving 2 bases of the junction unmatched. CDR3 in DNA: TGTGCCAGCAGTGAAGCAGGGACAGGGGATAACTATGGCTACACCTTC. The encoded protein is CASSEAGTGDNYGYTF.

This clone has more than one count but fewer than ten. V gene TRBV11-2 combines with J gene TRBJ2-3, with D perhaps TRBD2 (7 bases). Germline V gene data show CDR1 as SGHAT and CDR2 as FQNNGV. V shed 1 base and J shed 2 bases, with 10 bases lying between them. The CDR3 length is 15 residues. CDR3 protein: CASSLAGGYTDTQYF. In DNA form, the CDR3 reads TGTGCCAGCAGCTTAGCGGGGGGCTACACAGATACGCAGTATTTT. The full variable domain, with the rest looked up from reference TRBV11-2 and TRBJ2-3, is EAGVAQSPRYKIIEKRQSVAFWCNPISGHATLYWYQQILGQGPKLLIQFQNNGVVDDSQLPKDRFSAERLKGVDSTLKIQPAKLEDSAVYLCASSLAGGYTDTQYFGPGTRLTVL.

The chain couples TRBV11-2 to TRBJ2-7; 10 bases map to TRBD1. Germline V gene data show CDR1 as SGHAT and CDR2 as FQNNGV. The CDR3 runs to 15 residues. V trimming: 3 bases; J trimming: 1 base; junction bases outside the gene matches: 3. The CDR3 spells CASSLRTGGSYEQYF. CDR3 in DNA: TGTGCCAGCAGCTTGAGGACAGGGGGGTCCTACGAGCAGTACTTC. The full variable domain, rest sourced from reference TRBV11-2 and TRBJ2-7, is EAGVAQSPRYKIIEKRQSVAFWCNPISGHATLYWYQQILGQGPKLLIQFQNNGVVDDSQLPKDRFSAERLKGVDSTLKIQPAKLEDSAVYLCASSLRTGGSYEQYFGPGTRLTVT.

The V call is TRBV11-3, the J call TRBJ2-2; D is ambiguous. Trimming cost V 5 bases and J 2 bases, with 9 bases left between them. CDR1 and CDR2 from the germline V gene are SGHNT and YENEEA. CDR3 size: 14 residues. The CDR3 DNA follows: TGTGCCAGCAGCCCCCTAAAAAACACCGGGGAGCTGTTTTTT. Residues: CASSPLKNTGELFF.

The chain recombines TRBV5-1 with TRBJ1-1; the D gene is possibly TRBD1 (5 bases). The V and J ends lost 0 bases and 6 bases respectively, with 12 bases between them. The CDR3 length is 14 residues. In germline, CDR1 is SGHRS, CDR2 YFSETQ. CDR3 nucleotides: TGCGCCAGCAGCTTGGATAAGGGGAGGGCTGAAGCTTTCTTT. This gives the protein CASSLDKGRAEAFF.

This clone turned up a few times. V gene TRBV5-1 combines with J gene TRBJ1-6; perhaps TRBD1 as D (6 bases). The CDR3 is 16 residues long. Trimming took 4 bases from V and 0 from J, leaving 11 bases between them. The germline V gene encodes CDR1 SGHRS and CDR2 YFSETQ. CDR3 sequence reads: CASSPGQSSYNSPLHF. The CDR3 DNA is TGCGCCAGCAGCCCAGGACAGAGCTCCTATAATTCACCCCTCCACTTT.

J is TRBJ1-3 and V is TRBV5-1; weak D call: TRBD1 (6 bases). The CDR3 runs to 17 residues. V was shortened by 1 base and J by 1 base, with 15 bases between the two germline ends. CDR1 SGHRS and CDR2 YFSETQ come from the germline V gene. For the CDR3, the DNA is TGCGCCAGCAGCTTGACGTCACAGGGAACGTCTGGAAACACCATATATTTT. Residues: CASSLTSQGTSGNTIYF.

This clone appeared once. J is TRBJ1-2 and V is TRBV7-9; no clear D gene. CDR3 length: 12 amino acids. Germline V gene lookup returns CDR1 SEHNR and CDR2 FQNEAQ (reference sequence). V lost 3 bases, J lost 3 bases, and 5 bases lay in between. The CDR3 region is CASSLGDYGYTF. In DNA form, the CDR3 reads TGTGCCAGCAGCTTGGGCGACTATGGCTACACCTTC.

This clone came up a few times. J is TRBJ2-2 and V is TRBV9, with unresolved D. The CDR3 is 15 residues long. Trimming stripped 0 bases from V and 4 bases from J, with 10 bases between. Germline V CDR1 and CDR2: SGDLS, YYNGEE. The CDR3 DNA sequence: TGTGCCAGCAGCGTAGAGCACCATGGCACCGGGGAGCTGTTTTTT. As protein: CASSVEHHGTGELFF.

Note on this clone: The same CDR3 also results from other DNA sequences found in this sample. The V call is TRBV6-5, the J call TRBJ1-1; 7 bases are shared with TRBD1. J was trimmed by 1 base and V by 0 bases; bases with no gene match: 2. The CDR3 extends over 15 amino acids. Germline V gene data show CDR1 as MNHEY and CDR2 as SVGAGI. The CDR3, as DNA: TGTGCCAGCAGTTACTCTCGACAGGGGAACACTGAAGCTTTCTTT. Translating gives CASSYSRQGNTEAFF.

Turning to this clone: This same CDR3 is encoded by further DNA sequences in the sample. The chain joins TRBV27 to TRBJ2-7, with 8 bases that match TRBD2. Germline CDR1 reads MNHEY; CDR2 reads SMNVEV (reference sequence). The V and J ends lost 3 bases and 4 bases, in that order; junction bases with no gene match: 2. The CDR3 runs to 13 residues. In DNA, the CDR3 is TGTGCCAGCAGTTTGCGGGAGGATTACGAGCAGTACTTC. Protein product: CASSLREDYEQYF.

The chain uses TRBV6-1 and TRBJ1-5; 9 bases fit TRBD1. The length of the CDR3 is 15 residues. After removal of 2 bases from V and 6 bases from J, the junction contained 5 bases not matched to a gene. Germline-derived CDR1 and CDR2 are MNHNS and SASEGT. CDR3 region: CASSEKGQGIQPQHF. The DNA for the CDR3 is TGTGCCAGCAGTGAAAAGGGACAGGGTATTCAGCCCCAGCATTTT.

The chain links TRBV4-2 to TRBJ2-1, with 10 positions matching TRBD2. V lost 4 bases, J lost 4 bases, and 16 bases stayed unmatched. The CDR3 extends over 19 amino acids. CDR1 is LGHNA and CDR2 is YNFKEQ in the germline V gene. The CDR3, as DNA: TGTGCCAGCAGCCCGCAACCCCAAGTCCTAGCGGGGGAGTACAATGAGCAGTTCTTC. Translation: CASSPQPQVLAGEYNEQFF.

CDR3 protein: CASSLSPWAETQYF. CDR3 coding DNA: TGTGCCAGCAGCTTGTCTCCGTGGGCTGAGACCCAGTACTTC. The chain recombines TRBV5-6 with TRBJ2-5, with no clear D. V was pared by 1 base and J by 5 bases, with 12 bases between. This CDR3 comprises 14 residues. Looked up from germline, CDR1 is SGHDT and CDR2 is YYEEEE.